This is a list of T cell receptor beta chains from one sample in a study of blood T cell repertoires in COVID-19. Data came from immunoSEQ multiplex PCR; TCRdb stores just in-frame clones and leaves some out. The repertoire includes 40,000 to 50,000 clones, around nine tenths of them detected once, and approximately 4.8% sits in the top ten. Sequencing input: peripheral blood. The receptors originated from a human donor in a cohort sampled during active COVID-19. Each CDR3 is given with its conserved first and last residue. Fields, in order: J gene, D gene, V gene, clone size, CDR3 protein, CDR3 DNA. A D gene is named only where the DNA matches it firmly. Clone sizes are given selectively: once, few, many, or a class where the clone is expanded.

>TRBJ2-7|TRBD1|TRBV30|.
CAWSETGDEQYF
TGTGCCTGGAGTGAGACAGGGGACGAGCAGTACTTC
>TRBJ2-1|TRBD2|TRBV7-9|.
CASSSGHGGRARVEQFF
TGTGCCAGCAGCTCGGGCCATGGCGGGAGGGCTCGGGTTGAGCAGTTCTTC
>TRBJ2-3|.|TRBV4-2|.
CASSPPALGGADTQYF
TGTGCCAGCAGCCCCCCAGCGTTGGGTGGTGCAGATACGCAGTATTTT
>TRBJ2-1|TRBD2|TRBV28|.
CASSISSGTSGYNEQFF
TGTGCCAGCAGTATATCATCCGGGACTAGCGGATACAATGAGCAGTTCTTC
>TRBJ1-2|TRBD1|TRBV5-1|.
CASSPLTGLYGYTF
TGCGCCAGCAGCCCATTGACAGGGCTCTATGGCTACACCTTC
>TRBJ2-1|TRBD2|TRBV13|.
CASSSLLANTYNEQFF
TGTGCCAGCAGCTCACTACTAGCGAATACCTACAATGAGCAGTTCTTC
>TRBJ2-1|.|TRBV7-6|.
CASSASGGYNEQFF
TGTGCCAGCAGCGCCTCCGGCGGGTACAATGAGCAGTTCTTC
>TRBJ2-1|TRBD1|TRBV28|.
CASRKGTEAYNEQFF
TGTGCCAGCAGGAAAGGGACAGAAGCTTACAATGAGCAGTTCTTC
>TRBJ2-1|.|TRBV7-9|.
CASSLRGWEIYNEQFF
TGTGCCAGCAGCTTACGGGGATGGGAGATCTACAATGAGCAGTTCTTC
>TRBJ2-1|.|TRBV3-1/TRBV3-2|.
CASSPPLRPHLKLF
TGTGCCAGCAGCCCCCCGTTGAGGCCACATCTTAAGCTCTTC
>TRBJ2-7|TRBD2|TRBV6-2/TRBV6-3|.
CASSFHPGLAGDGGEQYF
TGTGCCAGCAGTTTTCACCCGGGACTAGCGGGAGATGGAGGCGAGCAGTACTTC
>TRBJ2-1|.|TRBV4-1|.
CASSPPGTTNNEQFF
TGCGCCAGCAGCCCACCGGGGACAACCAACAATGAGCAGTTCTTC
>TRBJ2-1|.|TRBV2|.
CASSDAEDFYNEQFF
TGTGCCAGCAGTGACGCGGAGGACTTTTACAATGAGCAGTTCTTC
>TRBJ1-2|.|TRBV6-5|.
CAIIPTGRDYGYTF
TGTGCCATTATCCCCACGGGAAGGGACTATGGCTACACCTTC
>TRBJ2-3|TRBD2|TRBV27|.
CASSPREGWSDTQYF
TGTGCCAGCAGTCCGAGGGAGGGTTGGTCAGATACGCAGTATTTT
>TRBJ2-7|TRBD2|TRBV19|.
CASSIHLAGPSYEQYF
TGTGCCAGTAGTATACATCTAGCGGGACCCTCCTACGAGCAGTACTTC
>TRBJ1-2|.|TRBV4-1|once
CASSQDVQDLAYGYTF
TGCGCCAGCAGCCAAGATGTACAGGATTTAGCCTATGGCTACACCTTC
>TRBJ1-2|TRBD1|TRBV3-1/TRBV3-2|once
CASSPTGGAYGYTF
TGTGCCAGCAGCCCAACAGGGGGCGCATATGGCTACACCTTC
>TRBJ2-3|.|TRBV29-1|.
CSVGYLSTDTQYF
TGCAGCGTTGGCTATTTAAGCACAGATACGCAGTATTTT
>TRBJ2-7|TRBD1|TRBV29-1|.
CSYQDRTTYEQYF
TGCAGTTACCAGGACAGGACCACCTACGAGCAGTACTTC
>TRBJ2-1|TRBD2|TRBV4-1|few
CASSSGDYLDEQFF
TGCGCCAGCAGCAGTGGGGACTACCTGGATGAGCAGTTCTTC
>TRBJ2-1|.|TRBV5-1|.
CASSLVTEAWNEQFF
TGCGCCAGCAGCTTGGTTACGGAGGCGTGGAATGAGCAGTTCTTC
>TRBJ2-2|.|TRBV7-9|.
CASSLPINPTGNTGELFF
TGTGCCAGCAGCTTACCCATTAACCCCACAGGGAACACCGGGGAGCTGTTTTTT
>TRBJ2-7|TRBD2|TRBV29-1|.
CSVGLGDYGTYEQYF
TGCAGCGTGGGGTTGGGGGACTACGGTACCTACGAGCAGTACTTC
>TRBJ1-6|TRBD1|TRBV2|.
CASSTRQGAMSPLHF
TGTGCCAGCAGTACCCGACAGGGGGCTATGTCACCCCTCCACTTT
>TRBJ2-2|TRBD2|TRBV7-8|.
CASSFPSTSANTGELFF
TGTGCCAGCAGCTTCCCGTCTACTAGCGCGAACACCGGGGAGCTGTTTTTT
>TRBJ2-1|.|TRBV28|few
CASTPLGGGGVNEQFF
TGTGCCAGCACTCCCCTAGGGGGAGGGGGAGTCAATGAGCAGTTCTTC
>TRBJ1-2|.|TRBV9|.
CASSPELGRQVYGYTF
TGTGCCAGCAGCCCCGAGTTGGGGAGACAGGTCTATGGCTACACCTTC
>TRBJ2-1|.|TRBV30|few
CAWTGSFSYNEQFF
TGTGCCTGGACAGGGTCCTTCTCCTACAATGAGCAGTTCTTC
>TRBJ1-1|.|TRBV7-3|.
CASSRFGFTGRVTEAFF
TGTGCCAGCAGCCGATTCGGCTTTACAGGTCGGGTCACTGAAGCTTTCTTT
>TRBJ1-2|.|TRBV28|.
CASSPIRDNSGYTF
TGTGCCAGCAGTCCAATACGGGACAATTCCGGCTACACCTTC
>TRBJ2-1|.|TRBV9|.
CASRGGGDGDEQFF
TGTGCCAGCAGAGGTGGAGGGGACGGAGATGAGCAGTTCTTC
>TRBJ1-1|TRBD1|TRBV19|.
CASSIFEGAGTEAFF
TGTGCCAGTAGTATATTCGAGGGGGCAGGCACTGAAGCTTTCTTT
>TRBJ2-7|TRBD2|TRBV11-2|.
CASSLDLLGLAGVYEQYF
TGTGCCAGCAGCTTAGATCTCTTAGGGCTAGCGGGAGTCTACGAGCAGTACTTC
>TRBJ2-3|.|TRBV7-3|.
CASSLKVNGGKTPTDTQYF
TGTGCCAGCAGCTTAAAAGTGAATGGCGGGAAGACTCCCACAGATACGCAGTATTTT
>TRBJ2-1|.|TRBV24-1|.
CATSEPESSYNEQFF
TGTGCCACCAGTGAACCGGAGAGCTCCTACAATGAGCAGTTCTTC
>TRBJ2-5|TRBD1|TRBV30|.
CAWSVYRGTQETQYF
TGTGCCTGGAGTGTATACAGGGGGACCCAAGAGACCCAGTACTTC
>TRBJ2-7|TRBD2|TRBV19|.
CASTPSGRSFYEQYF
TGTGCCAGTACCCCCAGCGGGAGGAGCTTCTACGAGCAGTACTTC
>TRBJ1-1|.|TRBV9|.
CASSISGASVTEAFF
TGTGCCAGCAGCATCTCAGGGGCTTCTGTCACTGAAGCTTTCTTT
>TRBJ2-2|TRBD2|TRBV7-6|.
CASSLRLADIANTGELFF
TGTGCCAGCAGCTTGAGACTAGCGGACATCGCGAACACCGGGGAGCTGTTTTTT
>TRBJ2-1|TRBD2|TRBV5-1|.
CASSYRFIDGRGEQFF
TGCGCCAGCAGCTACAGGTTTATCGACGGGAGGGGGGAGCAGTTCTTC
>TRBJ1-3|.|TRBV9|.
CASSSGVSSGNTIYF
TGTGCCAGCAGTAGCGGGGTCTCCTCTGGAAACACCATATATTTT
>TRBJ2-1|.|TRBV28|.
CASSSGQKQFF
TGTGCCAGCAGTTCCGGACAGAAGCAGTTCTTC
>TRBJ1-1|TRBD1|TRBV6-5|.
CASGSAGTGGSEAFF
TGTGCCAGCGGATCCGCCGGGACAGGGGGTTCTGAAGCTTTCTTT
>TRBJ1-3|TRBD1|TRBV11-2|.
CASSLDRVKSSGNTIYF
TGTGCCAGCAGCCTTGACAGGGTGAAATCCTCTGGAAACACCATATATTTT
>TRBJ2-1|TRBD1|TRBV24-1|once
CATSEQGQINEQFF
TGTGCCACCAGTGAACAGGGACAGATCAATGAGCAGTTCTTC
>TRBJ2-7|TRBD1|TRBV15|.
CATSPDRGPFEQYF
TGTGCCACCAGCCCGGACAGGGGGCCCTTCGAGCAGTACTTC
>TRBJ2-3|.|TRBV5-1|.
CASSLDPTSSASTDTQYF
TGCGCCAGCAGCTTGGACCCGACTAGTTCCGCTAGCACAGATACGCAGTATTTT
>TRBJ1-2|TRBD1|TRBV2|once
CASSEGTGEGYTF
TGTGCCAGCAGTGAAGGTACAGGGGAAGGCTACACCTTC
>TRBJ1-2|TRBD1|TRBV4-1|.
CASSQLQGAGGYTF
TGCGCCAGCAGCCAACTCCAGGGGGCAGGTGGCTACACCTTC
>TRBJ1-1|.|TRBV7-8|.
CASSSAGAEAFF
TGTGCCAGCAGTTCAGCAGGGGCCGAAGCTTTCTTT
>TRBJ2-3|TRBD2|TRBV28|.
CASSLLGGGDTQYF
TGTGCCAGCAGTTTGCTAGGCGGGGGAGATACGCAGTATTTT
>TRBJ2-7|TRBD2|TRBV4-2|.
CASSPLLAGGLYEQYF
TGTGCCAGCAGCCCTCTCCTAGCGGGAGGGCTCTACGAGCAGTACTTC